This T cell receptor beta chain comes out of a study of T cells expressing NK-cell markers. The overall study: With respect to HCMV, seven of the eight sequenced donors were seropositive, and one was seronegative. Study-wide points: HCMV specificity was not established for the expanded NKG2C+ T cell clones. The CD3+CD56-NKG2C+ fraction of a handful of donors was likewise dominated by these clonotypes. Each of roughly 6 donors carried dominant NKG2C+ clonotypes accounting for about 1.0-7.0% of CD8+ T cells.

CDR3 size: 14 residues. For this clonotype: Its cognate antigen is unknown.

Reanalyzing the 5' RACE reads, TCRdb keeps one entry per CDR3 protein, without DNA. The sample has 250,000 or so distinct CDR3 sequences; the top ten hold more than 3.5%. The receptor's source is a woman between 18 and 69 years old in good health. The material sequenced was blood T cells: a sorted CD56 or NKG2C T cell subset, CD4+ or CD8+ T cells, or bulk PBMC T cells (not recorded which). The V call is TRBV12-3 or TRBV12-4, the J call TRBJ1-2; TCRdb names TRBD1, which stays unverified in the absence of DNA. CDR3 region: CASNGQGLHYGYTF.